One and the same sample provided the 19 T cell receptor beta chains below, sequenced in a study of control samples from healthy donors and cancer patients. Sequenced by immunoSEQ multiplex PCR; TCRdb stores in-frame clones only, minus some. Counted here are 150,000 to 200,000 clones, 91% occurring once; the ten biggest clones make up approximately 1.5%. The sequenced material came from blood. Every receptor here comes from a woman in her twenties or thirties in good health.

This clone is a singleton in its sample. This chain connects TRBV7-3 to TRBJ1-2; 9 bases line up with TRBD1. This CDR3 has 13 residues. Germline V CDR1 and CDR2: SGHTA, FQGTGA. V lost 5 bases to trimming and J lost 8 bases; unmatched junction nucleotides: 6. The CDR3 protein is CASSAYRGRGYTF. CDR3 DNA: TGTGCCAGCAGCGCTTACAGGGGGCGAGGCTACACCTTC.

Note on this clone: Other nucleotide sequences in the sample specify the same CDR3. The chain joins TRBV7-3 to TRBJ2-1; TRBD2 is a possible D gene (7 bases). The CDR3 totals 15 residues. The germline V gene encodes CDR1 SGHTA and CDR2 FQGTGA. V lost 2 bases and J lost 4, with 12 bases in between. The CDR3 reads CASSLLAGAYNEQFF. CDR3 bases: TGTGCCAGCAGCTTACTTGCGGGGGCGTACAATGAGCAGTTCTTC.

This clone is a singleton in its sample. The J gene is TRBJ2-3, the V gene TRBV6-5, with TRBD2 as a possible D gene (5 bases). Trimming left V 7 bases short and J 2 bases short, with 10 bases between. The CDR3 length is 13 residues. The germline gives CDR1 MNHEY, CDR2 SVGAGI. CDR3 nucleotide sequence: TGTGCCAGCACCAAGACTAACACAGATACGCAGTATTTT. As protein: CASTKTNTDTQYF.

CDR3 sequence reads: CASSESRGRGAYEQYF. The CDR3 nucleotides read TGCGCCAGCAGTGAGTCTCGGGGGAGAGGGGCCTACGAGCAGTACTTC. The chain links TRBV10-1 to TRBJ2-7; TRBD2 is a possible D gene (6 bases). Germline V gene data show CDR1 as WNHNN and CDR2 as SYGVQD (reference sequence). Trimming stripped 0 bases from V and 2 bases from J, with 14 bases between. This CDR3 has 16 residues.

The rearrangement links TRBV7-3 to TRBJ2-1; 10 bases are a match to TRBD1. V was pared by 4 bases and J by 6 bases, with 0 bases of the junction left unmatched. The length of the CDR3 is 13 residues. Germline values: CDR1 SGHTA, CDR2 FQGTGA. The CDR3 bases are TGTGCCAGCAGCTGGACAGGGGGCAATGAGCAGTTCTTC. Amino acid sequence: CASSWTGGNEQFF.

The V gene is TRBV3-1 (or the pseudogene TRBV3-2), the J gene TRBJ1-6, with D possibly TRBD1 on 5 matching bases. The germline gives CDR1 LGHDT, CDR2 YNNKEL (reference sequence). The CDR3 runs to 13 residues. V lost 1 base, J lost 10 bases, and 8 bases lay in between. The CDR3 DNA follows: TGTGCCAGCAGCCAAGGGGGGAGGTCACCCCTCCACTTT. Translation: CASSQGGRSPLHF.

This clone occurred once. CDR3 in DNA: TGTGCCAGCAGCTCGAGCGGGAGGCTAGGGTACGAGCAGTACTTC. It codes for CASSSSGRLGYEQYF. The J gene is TRBJ2-7, the V gene TRBV4-2; 9 bases map to TRBD2. CDR1 and CDR2 from the germline V gene are LGHNA and YNFKEQ. The CDR3 runs to 15 residues. Trimming removed 5 bases from V and 4 bases from J; junction bases left unmatched: 9.

A single count supports this clone. The chain carries TRBV10-3 and TRBJ1-1; TRBD1 might be the D (6 bases). The germline V gene encodes CDR1 ENHRY and CDR2 SYGVKD. CDR3 length: 13 residues. The V end lost 6 bases, the J end lost 1 base, and 9 bases lay between the germline ends. As DNA, the CDR3 is TGTGCCATCAGACCGGGACAGAACACTGAAGCTTTCTTT. Translation: CAIRPGQNTEAFF.

The genes are TRBV7-2 and TRBJ1-2; no reliable D call. Germline-derived CDR1 and CDR2 are SGHTA and FQGNSA. V was cut by 4 bases and J by 5 bases, with 8 bases left in between. This CDR3 has 12 amino acids. CDR3 residues: CASSSGSYGYTF. CDR3 nucleotide sequence: TGTGCCAGCAGCTCCGGGTCTTATGGCTACACCTTC. The whole variable domain, filled in from reference TRBV7-2 and TRBJ1-2, reads GAGVSQSPSNKVTEKGKDVELRCDPISGHTALYWYRQSLGQGLEFLIYFQGNSAPDKSGLPSDRFSAERTGGSVSTLTIQRTQQEDSAVYLCASSSGSYGYTFGSGTRLTVV.

The chain has TRBV7-9 and TRBJ2-7; D perhaps matches TRBD1 (5 bases). The ends were cut back, 5 bases at V and 3 bases at J, with 11 bases in the middle. This CDR3 spans 13 amino acids. Germline V CDR1 and CDR2: SEHNR, FQNEAQ (reference sequence). CDR3: CASSPTEYYEQYF. The CDR3 DNA follows: TGTGCCAGCAGCCCGACAGAATACTACGAGCAGTACTTC. Using reference TRBV7-9 and TRBJ2-7 for the parts outside the CDR3, the full variable domain is DTGVSQNPRHKITKRGQNVTFRCDPISEHNRLYWYRQTLGQGPEFLTYFQNEAQLEKSRLLSDRFSAERPKGSFSTLEIQRTEQGDSAMYLCASSPTEYYEQYFGPGTRLTVT.

The V gene is TRBV14, the J gene TRBJ2-7, with 7 bases lining up with TRBD1. V dropped 3 bases and J dropped 1; count of bases not matched to a gene: 9. Germline CDR1 and CDR2: SGHDN and FVKESK. The CDR3 has 16 residues. The CDR3 sequence is CASSQSSGTESYEQYF. The CDR3 bases are TGTGCCAGCAGCCAGTCGTCCGGGACAGAGTCCTACGAGCAGTACTTC.

The rearrangement joins TRBV6-5 to TRBJ1-1; D might be TRBD1 (5 bases). CDR3 length: 16 residues. Germline V gene lookup returns CDR1 MNHEY and CDR2 SVGAGI. The V gene lost 2 bases and the J gene lost 2 bases, with 15 bases spanning the gap. The CDR3: CASSYVRLGGNTEAFF. CDR3 nucleotides: TGTGCCAGCAGTTACGTTCGTCTGGGGGGTAACACTGAAGCTTTCTTT.

V and J are TRBV5-8 and TRBJ2-3; tentatively, D is TRBD1 or TRBD2 (5 bases each). Trimming removed 3 bases from V and 1 base from J, with 12 bases in between. The CDR3 length is 15 residues. Germline CDR1 reads SGHTS; CDR2 reads YDEGEE. This CDR3 is CASSSGSLGTDTQYF. For the CDR3, the DNA is TGTGCCAGCAGCTCAGGGAGTCTCGGCACAGATACGCAGTATTTT.

The chain joins TRBV27 to TRBJ1-4, with 8 positions matching TRBD1. V was pared by 2 bases and J by 2 bases, with 4 bases of the junction left unmatched. The CDR3 is 16 amino acids. CDR1 MNHEY and CDR2 SMNVEV come from the germline V gene (reference sequence). CDR3: CASSLGRGHTNEKLFF. CDR3 coding DNA: TGTGCCAGCAGTTTAGGCAGGGGGCACACTAATGAAAAACTGTTTTTT.

This clone was counted between two and nine times. The CDR3 DNA follows: TGTGCCAGCAGCGCTAGCGGGGGGGTGGTAGATACGCAGTATTTT. It encodes CASSASGGVVDTQYF. The rearrangement links TRBV9 to TRBJ2-3; TRBD2 aligns across 12 bases. This CDR3 spans 15 amino acids. CDR1 and CDR2 from the germline V gene are SGDLS and YYNGEE. V was clipped by 3 bases and J by 5 bases; unmatched bases: 4.

The chain joins TRBV6-5 to TRBJ1-5, with TRBD1 matching 7 bases. Germline CDR1 MNHEY, CDR2 SVGAGI. The CDR3 consists of 15 residues. V dropped 6 bases and J dropped 0; count of bases not matched to a gene: 5. CDR3 sequence (DNA): TGTGCCAGCAGCGAGGACAGGATTAGCAATCAGCCCCAGCATTTT. This gives the protein CASSEDRISNQPQHF.

V is TRBV11-2 and J is TRBJ2-7; 9 nucleotides align to TRBD1. Trimming at V came to 5 bases and at J to 4 bases, leaving 6 bases not matched to a gene. Germline V gene data show CDR1 as SGHAT and CDR2 as FQNNGV. This CDR3 spans 14 amino acids. The CDR3 nucleotides read TGTGCCAGCAGCCGCCGGACAGGGGAGTACGAGCAGTACTTC. It encodes CASSRRTGEYEQYF.

The rearrangement uses TRBV9 and TRBJ1-1, with TRBD1 matching over 7 bases. The CDR3 totals 14 residues. Germline CDR1 reads SGDLS; CDR2 reads YYNGEE. After removal of 3 bases from V and 6 bases from J, the junction contained 8 bases not matched to a gene. The CDR3 loop reads CASSANEGAAEAFF. Here the CDR3 DNA reads TGTGCCAGCAGCGCTAATGAGGGGGCGGCTGAAGCTTTCTTT.

To note about this clone: The same CDR3 arises from other DNA sequences in this sample as well. The chain employs TRBV7-2 and TRBJ2-3; D gene uncertain. Trimming cost V 4 bases and J 2 bases, with 4 bases left between them. Germline-derived CDR1 and CDR2 are SGHTA and FQGNSA. This CDR3 has 12 amino acids. CDR3 sequence reads: CASSSYTDTQYF. Written as DNA, the CDR3 is TGTGCCAGCAGCTCCTACACAGATACGCAGTATTTT.